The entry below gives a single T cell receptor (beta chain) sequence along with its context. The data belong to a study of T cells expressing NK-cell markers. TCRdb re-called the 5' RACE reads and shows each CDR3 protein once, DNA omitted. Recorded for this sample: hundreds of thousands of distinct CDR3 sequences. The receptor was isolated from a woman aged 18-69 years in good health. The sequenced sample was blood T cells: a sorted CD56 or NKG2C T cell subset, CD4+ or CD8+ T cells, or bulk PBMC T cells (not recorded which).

The chain's CDR3 is CASSLWDRVSLSTQYF. The chain joins TRBV11-2 to TRBJ2-3; TCRdb's D gene call, TRBD1, goes unchecked for lack of DNA. The CDR3 has 16 residues. Germline V gene lookup returns CDR1 SGHAT and CDR2 FQNNGV.